These 2 T cell receptor beta chains share one sample of origin, sequenced in a study of radiotherapy plus CTLA-4 blockade in lung cancer. The method was immunoSEQ multiplex PCR; TCRdb's version includes in-frame clones alone and lacks a portion of them. In the table there are 95,000 to 150,000 clones, about 87% of which are singletons. Here the sequenced sample was peripheral blood, taken from a patient treated with radiotherapy plus ipilimumab. Every receptor here comes from a human donor with non-small cell lung cancer that progressed on radiotherapy plus ipilimumab.

The chain is built from TRBV7-3 and TRBJ2-5; either TRBD1 or TRBD2 may supply D (7 bases each). Germline CDR1 SGHTA, CDR2 FQGTGA. Trimming stripped 6 bases from V and 5 bases from J, with 16 bases between. The CDR3 has 14 amino acids. The CDR3 bases are TGTGCCAGCAGTCGAGACAGGGAGGGGGAGACCCAGTACTTC. Its translation: CASSRDREGETQYF.

J is TRBJ1-5 and V is TRBV2; D unresolved. CDR1 and CDR2 from the germline V gene are SNHLY and FYNNEI. V was shortened by 5 bases and J by 5 bases, with 7 bases between the two germline ends. This CDR3 is built from 12 residues. CDR3 DNA sequence: TGTGCCAGCAGTCCACACGATCAGCCCCAGCATTTT. This sequence encodes CASSPHDQPQHF.